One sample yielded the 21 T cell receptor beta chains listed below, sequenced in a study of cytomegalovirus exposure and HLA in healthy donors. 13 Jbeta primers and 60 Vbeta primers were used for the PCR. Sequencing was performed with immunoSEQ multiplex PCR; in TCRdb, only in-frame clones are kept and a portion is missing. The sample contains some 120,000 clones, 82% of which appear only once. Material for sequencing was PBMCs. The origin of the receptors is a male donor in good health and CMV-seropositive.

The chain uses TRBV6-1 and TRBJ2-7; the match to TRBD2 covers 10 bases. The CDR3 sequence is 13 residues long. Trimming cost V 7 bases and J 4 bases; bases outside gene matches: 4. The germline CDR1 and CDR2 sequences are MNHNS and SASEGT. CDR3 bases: TGTGCCAGCAAACTAGCGGGACCGTACGAGCAGTACTTC. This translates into CASKLAGPYEQYF.

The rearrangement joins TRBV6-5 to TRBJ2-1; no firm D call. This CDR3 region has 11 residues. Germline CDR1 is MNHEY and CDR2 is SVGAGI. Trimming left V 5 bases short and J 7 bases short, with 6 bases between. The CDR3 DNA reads TGTGCCAGCAGTCGACTTAATGAGCAGTTCTTC. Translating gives CASSRLNEQFF.

CDR3: CASSPRTAFSGNTIYF. The DNA of the CDR3 is TGCGCCAGCAGCCCGAGGACAGCCTTCTCTGGAAACACCATATATTTT. The chain couples TRBV5-1 to TRBJ1-3, with D possibly being TRBD1 (6 bases). This CDR3 has 16 residues. V lost 4 bases and J 0 bases, leaving 14 bases between the germline ends. Germline V CDR1 and CDR2: SGHRS, YFSETQ.

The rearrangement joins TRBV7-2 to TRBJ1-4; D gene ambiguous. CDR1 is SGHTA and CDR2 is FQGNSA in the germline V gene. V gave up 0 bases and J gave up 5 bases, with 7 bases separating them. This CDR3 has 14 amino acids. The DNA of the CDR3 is TGTGCCAGCAGCTTAGCGATGGCCAATGAAAAACTGTTTTTT. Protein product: CASSLAMANEKLFF.

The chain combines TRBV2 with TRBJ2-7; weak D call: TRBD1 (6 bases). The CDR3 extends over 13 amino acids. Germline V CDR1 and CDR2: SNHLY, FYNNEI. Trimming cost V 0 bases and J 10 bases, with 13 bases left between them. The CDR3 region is CASSEAVTGLQYF. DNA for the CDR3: TGTGCCAGCAGTGAAGCGGTGACAGGACTCCAGTACTTC.

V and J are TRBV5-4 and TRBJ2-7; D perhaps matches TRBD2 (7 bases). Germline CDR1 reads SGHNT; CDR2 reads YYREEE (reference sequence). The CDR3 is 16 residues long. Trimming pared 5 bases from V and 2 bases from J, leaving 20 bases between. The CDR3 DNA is TGTGCCAGCAGTAAAGATGGGGGGGCGGGGGCCTACGAGCAGTACTTC. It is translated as CASSKDGGAGAYEQYF. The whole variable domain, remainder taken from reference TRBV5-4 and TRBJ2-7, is ETGVTQSPTHLIKTRGQQVTLRCSSQSGHNTVSWYQQALGQGPQFIFQYYREEENGRGNFPPRFSGLQFPNYSSELNVNALELDDSALYLCASSKDGGAGAYEQYFGPGTRLTVT.

CDR3 loop: CASSSGLLTYEQYF. CDR3 nucleotide sequence: TGTGCCAGCAGTTCGGGACTCCTGACCTACGAGCAGTACTTC. The chain employs TRBV5-5 and TRBJ2-7; perhaps TRBD2 as D (6 bases). Germline V gene lookup returns CDR1 SGHKS and CDR2 YYEKEE (reference sequence). There are 14 residues in the CDR3. Between the trimmed V and J ends, which lost 5 bases and 2 bases, there was a span of 14 bases.

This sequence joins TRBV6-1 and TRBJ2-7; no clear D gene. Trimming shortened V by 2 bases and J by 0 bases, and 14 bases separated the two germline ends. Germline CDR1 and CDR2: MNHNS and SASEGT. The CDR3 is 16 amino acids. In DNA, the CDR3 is TGTGCCAGCAGTGAAATGGCAATCCAAAGCTCCTACGAGCAGTACTTC. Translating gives CASSEMAIQSSYEQYF.

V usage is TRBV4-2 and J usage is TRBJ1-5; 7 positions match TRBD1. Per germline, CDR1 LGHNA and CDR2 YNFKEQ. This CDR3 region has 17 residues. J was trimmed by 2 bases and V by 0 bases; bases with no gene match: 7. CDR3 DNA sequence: TGTGCCAGCAGCCAAGAGGGAACAGGGGCAGGCAATCAGCCCCAGCATTTT. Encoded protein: CASSQEGTGAGNQPQHF.

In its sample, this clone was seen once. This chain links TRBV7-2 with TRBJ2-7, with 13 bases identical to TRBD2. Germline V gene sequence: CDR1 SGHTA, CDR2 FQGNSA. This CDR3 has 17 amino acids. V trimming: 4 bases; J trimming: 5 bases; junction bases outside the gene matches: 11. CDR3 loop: CASSWGPLAGGKNEQYF. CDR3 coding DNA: TGTGCCAGCAGCTGGGGCCCACTAGCGGGAGGGAAAAACGAGCAGTACTTC.

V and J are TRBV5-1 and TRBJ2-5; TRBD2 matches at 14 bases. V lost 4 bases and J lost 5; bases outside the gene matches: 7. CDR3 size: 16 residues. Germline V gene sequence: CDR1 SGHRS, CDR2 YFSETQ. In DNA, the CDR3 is TGCGCCAGCAGCCCGGGACTAGCGGGGGTGCAGGAGACCCAGTACTTC. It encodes CASSPGLAGVQETQYF.

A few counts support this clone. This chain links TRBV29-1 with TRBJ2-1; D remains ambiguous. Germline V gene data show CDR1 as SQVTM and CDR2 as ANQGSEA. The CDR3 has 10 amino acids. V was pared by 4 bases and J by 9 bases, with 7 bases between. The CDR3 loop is CSVGSSEQFF. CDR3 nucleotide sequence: TGCAGCGTTGGATCTAGTGAGCAGTTCTTC.

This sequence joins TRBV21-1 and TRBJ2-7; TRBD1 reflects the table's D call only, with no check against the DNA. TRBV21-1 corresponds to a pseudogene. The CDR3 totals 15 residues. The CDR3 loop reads CASSWTGRGGYEQYF. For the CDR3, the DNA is TGTGCCAGCTCTTGGACAGGGCGGGGAGGCTACGAGCAGTACTTC.

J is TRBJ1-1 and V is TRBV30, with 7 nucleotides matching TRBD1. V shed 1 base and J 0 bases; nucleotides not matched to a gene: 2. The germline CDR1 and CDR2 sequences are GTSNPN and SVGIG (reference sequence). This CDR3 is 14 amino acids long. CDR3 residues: CAWSAGTVNTEAFF. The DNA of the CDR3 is TGTGCCTGGAGTGCCGGGACAGTGAACACTGAAGCTTTCTTT.

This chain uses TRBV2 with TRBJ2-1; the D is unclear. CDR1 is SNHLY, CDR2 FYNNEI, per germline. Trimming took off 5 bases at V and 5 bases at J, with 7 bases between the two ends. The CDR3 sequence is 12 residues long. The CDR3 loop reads CASSQLDNEQFF. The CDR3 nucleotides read TGTGCCAGCAGTCAACTCGACAATGAGCAGTTCTTC.

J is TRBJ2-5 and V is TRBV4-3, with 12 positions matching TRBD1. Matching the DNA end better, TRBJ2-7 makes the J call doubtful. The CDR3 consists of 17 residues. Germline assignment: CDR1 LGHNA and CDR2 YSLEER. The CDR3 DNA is TGCGCCAGCAGCCTATTCCCGGGACAGGGGGCTTCACACGAGCAGTACTTC. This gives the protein CASSLFPGQGASHEQYF.

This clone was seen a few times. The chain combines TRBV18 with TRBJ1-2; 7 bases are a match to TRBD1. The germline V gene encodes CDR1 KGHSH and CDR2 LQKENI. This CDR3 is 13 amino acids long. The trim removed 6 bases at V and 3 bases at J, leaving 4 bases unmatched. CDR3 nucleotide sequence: TGTGCCAGCTCGGCAGGGGGAGACTATGGCTACACCTTC. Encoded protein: CASSAGGDYGYTF.

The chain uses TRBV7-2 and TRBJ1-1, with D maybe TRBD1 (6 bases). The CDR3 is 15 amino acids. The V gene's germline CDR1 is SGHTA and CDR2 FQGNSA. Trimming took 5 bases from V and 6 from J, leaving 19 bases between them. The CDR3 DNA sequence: TGTGCCAGCAGCACTGGGACACGATGGGCCTCTGAAGCTTTCTTT. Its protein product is CASSTGTRWASEAFF. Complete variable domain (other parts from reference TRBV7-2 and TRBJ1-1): GAGVSQSPSNKVTEKGKDVELRCDPISGHTALYWYRQSLGQGLEFLIYFQGNSAPDKSGLPSDRFSAERTGGSVSTLTIQRTQQEDSAVYLCASSTGTRWASEAFFGQGTRLTVV.

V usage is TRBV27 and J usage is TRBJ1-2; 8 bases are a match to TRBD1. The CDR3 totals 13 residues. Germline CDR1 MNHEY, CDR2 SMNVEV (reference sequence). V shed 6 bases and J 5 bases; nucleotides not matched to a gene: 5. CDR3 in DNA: TGTGCCAGCAGCAAAACAGGGGGTTATGGCTACACCTTC. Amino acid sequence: CASSKTGGYGYTF.

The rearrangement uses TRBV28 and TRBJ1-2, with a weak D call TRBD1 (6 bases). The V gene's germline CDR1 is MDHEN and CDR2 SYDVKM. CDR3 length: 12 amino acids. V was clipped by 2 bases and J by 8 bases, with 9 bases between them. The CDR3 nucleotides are TGTGCCAGCAGTTTAGGGCAGGGGGGCTACACCTTC. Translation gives CASSLGQGGYTF.

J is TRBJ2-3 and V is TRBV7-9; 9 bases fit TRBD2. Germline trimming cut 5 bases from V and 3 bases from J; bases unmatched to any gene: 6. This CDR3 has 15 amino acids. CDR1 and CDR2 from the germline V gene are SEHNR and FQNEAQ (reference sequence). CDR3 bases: TGTGCCAGCAGCACCCGGACTAGCGTTACAGATACGCAGTATTTT. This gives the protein CASSTRTSVTDTQYF.